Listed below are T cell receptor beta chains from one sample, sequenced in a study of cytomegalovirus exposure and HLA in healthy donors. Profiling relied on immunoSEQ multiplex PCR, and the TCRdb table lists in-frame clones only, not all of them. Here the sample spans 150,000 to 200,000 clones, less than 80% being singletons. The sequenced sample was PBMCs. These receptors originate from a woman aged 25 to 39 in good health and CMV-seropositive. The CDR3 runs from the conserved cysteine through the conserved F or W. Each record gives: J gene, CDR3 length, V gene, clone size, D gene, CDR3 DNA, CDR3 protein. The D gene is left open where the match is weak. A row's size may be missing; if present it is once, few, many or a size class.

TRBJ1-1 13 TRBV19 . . TGTGCCAGTAGCACCCGGACAGCAAGTGAAGCTTTCTTT CASSTRTASEAFF
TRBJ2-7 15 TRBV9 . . TGTGCCAGCAGCGTAGGGGCTACCCAAGACTACGAGCAGTACTTC CASSVGATQDYEQYF
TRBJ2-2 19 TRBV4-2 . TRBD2 TGTGCCAGCAGCCAAGGTCGCCTAGCGGGGGGGCCGCCCACCGGGGAGCTGTTTTTT CASSQGRLAGGPPTGELFF
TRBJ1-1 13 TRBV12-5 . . TGTGCTAGTGGTTTGGAGCTGAGCACTGAAGCTTTCTTT CASGLELSTEAFF
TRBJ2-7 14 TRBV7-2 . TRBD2 TGTGCCAGCAGCCTCGGGAGGTCAACCTACGAGCAGTACTTC CASSLGRSTYEQYF
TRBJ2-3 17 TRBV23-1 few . TGCGCCAGCAGTCACCCGTTTGATAGCGGAAGCACAGATACGCAGTATTTT CASSHPFDSGSTDTQYF
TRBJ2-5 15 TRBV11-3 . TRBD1 TGTGCCAGCAGCCTTCGACAGGGGGTCTCGGAGACCCAGTACTTC CASSLRQGVSETQYF
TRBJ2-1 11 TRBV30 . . TGTGCCGGCCGGGAGTTCAATGAGCAGTTCTTC CAGREFNEQFF
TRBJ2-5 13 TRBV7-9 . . TGTGCCAGCAGCCCGCCAGGGGGGGAGACCCAGTACTTC CASSPPGGETQYF
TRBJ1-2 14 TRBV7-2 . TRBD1 TGTGCCAGCAGCTCAAACAGGGGTGACTATGGCTACACCTTC CASSSNRGDYGYTF
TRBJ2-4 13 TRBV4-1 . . TGCGCCAGCAGCCAAGATCCGGTGGACATTCAGTACTTC CASSQDPVDIQYF
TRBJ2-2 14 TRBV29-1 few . TGCAGCGCCCAGGGGGGTTTGGGCACCGGGGAGCTGTTTTTT CSAQGGLGTGELFF
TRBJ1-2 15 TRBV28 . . TGTGCCAGCAGTTTATATCCGGGGGAGAACTATGGCTACACCTTC CASSLYPGENYGYTF
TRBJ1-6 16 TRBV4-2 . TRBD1 TGTGCCAGCAGCCAAGCTCTCGGGACAGGGAACTCACCCCTCCACTTT CASSQALGTGNSPLHF
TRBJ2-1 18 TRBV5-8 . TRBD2 TGTGCCAGCAGCTTGGCGCTAGCGGGAGTAACCCCCTACAATGAGCAGTTCTTC CASSLALAGVTPYNEQFF
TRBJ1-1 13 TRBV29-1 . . TGCAGCGGCGATGGGCAGATGAACACTGAAGCTTTCTTT CSGDGQMNTEAFF
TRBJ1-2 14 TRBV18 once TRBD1 TGTGCCAGCTCACCTGGAGGGACAGAGAGTGGCTACACCTTC CASSPGGTESGYTF
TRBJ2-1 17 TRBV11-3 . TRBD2 TGTGCCAGCAGCCCCTCTAGCGGGAGGCCCTCCTACAATGAGCAGTTCTTC CASSPSSGRPSYNEQFF
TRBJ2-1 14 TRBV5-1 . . TGCGCCAGCAGCTTGACGGACACGGAAAAGAAGCAGTTCTTC CASSLTDTEKKQFF
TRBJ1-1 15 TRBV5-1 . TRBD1 TGCGCCAGCAGCTGGTTACAGGGGACTAACACTGAAGCTTTCTTT CASSWLQGTNTEAFF
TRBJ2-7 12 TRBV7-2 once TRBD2 TGTGCCACCCAGCGGGGGGGCTACGAGCAGTACTTC CATQRGGYEQYF
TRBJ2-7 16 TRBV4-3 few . TGCGCCAGCAGCCAAGATAGCGAAGGGACTTCCTACGAGCAGTACTTC CASSQDSEGTSYEQYF
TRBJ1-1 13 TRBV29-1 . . TGCAGCGTTGAAGAGGGGGGAAGGACTGAAGCTTTCTTT CSVEEGGRTEAFF
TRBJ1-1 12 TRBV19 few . TGTGCCAGTACCGTGGGGGGCACTGAAGCTTTCTTT CASTVGGTEAFF
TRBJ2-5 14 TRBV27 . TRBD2 TGTGCCAGCAACTCGGGACTAGCGGGAGAGACCCAGTACTTC CASNSGLAGETQYF
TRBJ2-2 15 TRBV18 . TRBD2 TGTGCCAGCTCACCAGGGGCGGGAGACACCGGGGAGCTGTTTTTT CASSPGAGDTGELFF
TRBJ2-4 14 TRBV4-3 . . TGCGCCAGCAGCCAAGATAGATTAGAGAACATTCAGTACTTC CASSQDRLENIQYF
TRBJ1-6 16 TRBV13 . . TGTGCCAGCAGCTTAGCCCGGAGGGCCTATAATTCACCCCTCCACTTT CASSLARRAYNSPLHF
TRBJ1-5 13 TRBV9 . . TGTGCCAGCAGCGTAGGTGACTTCCAGCCCCAGCATTTT CASSVGDFQPQHF
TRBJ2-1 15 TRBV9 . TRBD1 TGTGCCAGCAGCGTCCGGGACAGGGTCTACAATGAGCAGTTCTTC CASSVRDRVYNEQFF
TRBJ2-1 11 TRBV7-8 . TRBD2 TGTGCCAGCAGCCCGGGAGGGACGCAGTTCTTC CASSPGGTQFF
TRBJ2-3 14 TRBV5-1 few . TGCGCCAGCAGCCCATCCGGGAGAGAAGATACGCAGTATTTT CASSPSGREDTQYF
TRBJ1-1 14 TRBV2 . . TGTGCCAGCCGAGGACAGCCCCCGGGCACTGAAGCTTTCTTT CASRGQPPGTEAFF
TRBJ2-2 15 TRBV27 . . TGTGCCACCATGGAGTCAGCGATTAACACCGGGGAGCTGTTTTTT CATMESAINTGELFF
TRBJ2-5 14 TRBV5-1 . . TGCGCCAGCAGCTTGGGGGGGGTCCAAGAGACCCAGTACTTC CASSLGGVQETQYF
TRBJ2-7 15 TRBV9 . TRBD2 TGTGCCAGCAGCGTAGAGATAGCGGGAGGTGGGGAGCAGTACTTC CASSVEIAGGGEQYF
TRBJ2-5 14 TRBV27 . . TGTGCCAGCTCGCCTTGGGGGGGGCGAGAGACCCAGTACTTC CASSPWGGRETQYF
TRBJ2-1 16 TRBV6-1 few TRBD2 TGTGCCAGCAGTGTCTTCGGCGGGAGTAGAAACAATGAGCAGTTCTTC CASSVFGGSRNNEQFF
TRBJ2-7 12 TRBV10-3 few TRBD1 TGTGCCATCATTGGACAGGGAAACGAGCAGTACTTC CAIIGQGNEQYF
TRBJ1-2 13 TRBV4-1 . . TGCGCCAGCAGACAAGTAGGGGAATATGGCTACACCTTC CASRQVGEYGYTF
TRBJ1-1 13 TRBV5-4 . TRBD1 TGTGCCAGCAGCCCGGGACAGTTCACTGAAGCTTTCTTT CASSPGQFTEAFF
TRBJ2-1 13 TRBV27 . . TGTGCCAGCAGTTTATCCCTTCTCCATGAGCAGTTCTTC CASSLSLLHEQFF
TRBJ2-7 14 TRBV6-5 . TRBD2 TGTGCCAGCAGTTTTACCTCGGCCGGGGGGGAGCAGTACTTC CASSFTSAGGEQYF
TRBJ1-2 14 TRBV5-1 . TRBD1 TGCGCCAGCAGCTTGGGACAGGGCACCTATGGCTACACCTTC CASSLGQGTYGYTF
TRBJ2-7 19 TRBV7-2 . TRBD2 TGTGCCAGCAGCCTCCCGGCGGGGACTAGCGGGGGGGACCCCTACGAGCAGTACTTC CASSLPAGTSGGDPYEQYF
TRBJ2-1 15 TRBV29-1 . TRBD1 TGCAGCGCAGGCACCCGGGACAGCCCCGGGAATGAGCAGTTCTTC CSAGTRDSPGNEQFF
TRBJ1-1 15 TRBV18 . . TGTGCCAGCTCACCCAGGATCGGGATCCACACTGAAGCTTTCTTT CASSPRIGIHTEAFF
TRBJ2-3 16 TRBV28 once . TGTGCCAGCAGTTTTCTGACAGGACGGACGGGAGATACGCAGTATTTT CASSFLTGRTGDTQYF
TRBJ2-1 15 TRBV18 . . TGTGCCAGCTCACCACCGAACCGGGGTGGGGATGAGCAGTTCTTC CASSPPNRGGDEQFF
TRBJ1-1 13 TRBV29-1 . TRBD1 TGCAGCGTAGCCGGGACAGATCACACTGAAGCTTTCTTT CSVAGTDHTEAFF
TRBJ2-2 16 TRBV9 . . TGTGCCAGCAGCGCTCCCCGACAGGCAAACACCGGGGAGCTGTTTTTT CASSAPRQANTGELFF
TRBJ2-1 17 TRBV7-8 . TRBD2 TGTGCCAGCAGCTCGTTTAGCGGGTCACTTGGGGACAATGAGCAGTTCTTC CASSSFSGSLGDNEQFF